This TCR beta chain was observed in a study of blood T cell repertoires in COVID-19. In the study overall: Specimens from acute and convalescent COVID-19 originated in the United States, Italy and Spain.

Trimming left V 5 bases short and J 9 bases short, with 19 bases between. CDR3 length equals 14 residues. Germline loops: CDR1 MNHEY, CDR2 SVGAGI. It was during active infection that Seattle patients were enrolled and then longitudinally followed. In the authors' workflow: Researchers report that nucleated cell counts were estimated from reference gene primer amplification. Sequenced by immunoSEQ multiplex PCR; TCRdb stores in-frame clones only, minus some. The V and J calls and clone size come from that table; D and trimming were worked out from the DNA. This table holds 200,000 to 250,000 clones, approximately 90% found once.

The sample was peripheral blood. This rearrangement joins TRBV6-5 to TRBJ2-5; D may be TRBD2 (7 bases). The receptor's source is a woman aged 50 to 60 with COVID-19, enrolled during active disease. The CDR3, as DNA: TGTGCCAGCAGTCGCAGGGGCCCGGCGGGGGCCCAGTACTTC. This sequence encodes CASSRRGPAGAQYF.